This T cell receptor beta chain was documented in a study of CD4 T cells in relation to SARS-CoV-2 and coronaviruses (dated by TCRdb to the early 2020s). For the wider study: In the ViraFEST assay, PBMCs were cultured with antigen for about eleven days, after which TCR beta CDR3s were sequenced to identify antigen-specific clonal expansions. The negative reference condition was either a culture with an HIV-1 Nef peptide pool or a culture with no peptide. Patient-derived lymphoblastoid cell lines were used to map the HLA restriction of shared crossreactive spike epitopes. Memory CD4+ T cell crossreactivity between SARS-CoV-2 and common cold coronavirus spike proteins was assessed at the TCR clonotype level in the study. The Adaptive Biotechnologies TCR-sequencing kit was used for samples from three pre-COVID donors and for the naive versus memory experiments, whereas the other data were Illumina-based. Expansion assays from other donors in the study were sequenced with a different, Illumina-based TCR-beta assay. What the study reported, not specific to this receptor: Because the crossreactivity analysis focused on spike protein, crossreactivity against other viral proteins was not assessed. In about 60% of donors, memory CD4+ clonotypes turned up that crossrecognized SARS-CoV-2 and at least one common cold coronavirus spike. No donor contributed both pre-pandemic and post-infection samples, which limited tracing the source of pre-existing responses. The study was constrained by small numbers of patients and of tested TCRs. Significantly weaker SARS-CoV-2-driven expansion was shown by crossreactive clones than by monoreactive clones, consistent with antigenic imprinting.

CD4+ T cells from unexposed donors were collected before the COVID-19 pandemic (2011-2018). Following 10 days of culture, the EasySep CD4+ T cell isolation kit was used to isolate CD4+ T cells. As cell number allowed, CD4+ T cells from unexposed donors were tested for reactivity to SARS-CoV-2 S and N and to four common cold coronavirus spike pools. PBMCs were cultured at approximately 2 million per well in IMDM supplemented with around 5.3% human AB serum and roughly 10 IU/ml IL-2. Half of the culture medium was replaced with fresh IL-2-containing medium on days 3 and 7. In general, every peptide culture condition was set up in three replicate wells. The leukapheresis product for the unexposed donors was obtained through commercial purchase. PBMCs were isolated from leukapheresis product or whole blood by Ficoll-Paque PLUS gradient centrifugation. PBMCs were either cryopreserved at -140°C or used fresh in the expansion assay. The QIAamp Micro DNA Kit was used to extract genomic DNA from the CD4+ T cells.

Points on this clone: The target of this receptor is not known. No much larger clone exists at a distance of one base, and base qualities are not known.

For CDR1 and CDR2, the germline V gene (reference sequence) lists LNHDA and SQIVND. The CDR3, cysteine through phenylalanine, is 14 amino acids long. The kept DNA is CDR3 alone, 42 bases in frame from the first base. Relative to germline, V is 1 base shorter and J is 0 bases shorter, with 6 bases between their ends. The library was built by means of the immunoSEQ multiplex PCR assay. The authors processed their data as follows. During preprocessing, nonproductive sequences were discarded, as were any CDR3s that did not begin with C, did not end with F or W, or were shorter than 7 amino acids. Antigen-specific clonotypes were called with the MANAFEST web app, based on expansion relative to reference and other culture wells. A clone was considered positive if significant expansion relative to the reference culture was observed in 2 of 3 replicate wells at an FDR below 0.05. Positive clones also required significant expansion versus all other tandem wells and an odds ratio above 5. Pairwise Levenshtein distance, computed with the stringdist R package after three terminal residues were trimmed from each end, was used as the measure of CDR3 homology. TCRdb took over this immuneACCESS table, retaining in-frame rearrangements with V and J assigned. Such tables are incomplete; in checked studies, under half of the missing clones stem from an unresolved V gene, and the remainder is unexplained. The D gene and trimming were derived from the DNA, and the V and J assignments and clone size from that table. The sample profile shows under 25,000 clones; roughly 80% of them were found once. The top ten clonotypes cover roughly 14% of the sample.

The sequence joins TRBV19 to TRBJ1-1, with no reliable assignment of the D segment. The specimen was CD4+ T cells from PBMCs, cultured in vitro. The sequence came from a human donor in good health. CDR3 loop: CASSIGYVNTEAFF. The DNA sequence reads TGTGCCAGTAGTATAGGTTACGTGAACACTGAAGCTTTCTTT.